This T cell receptor beta chain was recorded in a study of T cells expressing NK-cell markers. TCRdb re-called the 5' RACE reads; every CDR3 protein appears as one record, without DNA. In all, the sample yields 200,000 to 300,000 distinct CDR3 sequences. CDR3 length: 14 amino acids. The clonotype originates from a man between 18 and 29 years old in good health. The chain carries TRBV12-3 or TRBV12-4 and TRBJ2-7; the TCRdb D gene call, TRBD1, has no DNA to confirm it. Input material: blood T cells: a sorted CD56 or NKG2C T cell subset, CD4+ or CD8+ T cells, or bulk PBMC T cells (not recorded which). This chain's CDR3 is CASRKEDGHYEQYF.